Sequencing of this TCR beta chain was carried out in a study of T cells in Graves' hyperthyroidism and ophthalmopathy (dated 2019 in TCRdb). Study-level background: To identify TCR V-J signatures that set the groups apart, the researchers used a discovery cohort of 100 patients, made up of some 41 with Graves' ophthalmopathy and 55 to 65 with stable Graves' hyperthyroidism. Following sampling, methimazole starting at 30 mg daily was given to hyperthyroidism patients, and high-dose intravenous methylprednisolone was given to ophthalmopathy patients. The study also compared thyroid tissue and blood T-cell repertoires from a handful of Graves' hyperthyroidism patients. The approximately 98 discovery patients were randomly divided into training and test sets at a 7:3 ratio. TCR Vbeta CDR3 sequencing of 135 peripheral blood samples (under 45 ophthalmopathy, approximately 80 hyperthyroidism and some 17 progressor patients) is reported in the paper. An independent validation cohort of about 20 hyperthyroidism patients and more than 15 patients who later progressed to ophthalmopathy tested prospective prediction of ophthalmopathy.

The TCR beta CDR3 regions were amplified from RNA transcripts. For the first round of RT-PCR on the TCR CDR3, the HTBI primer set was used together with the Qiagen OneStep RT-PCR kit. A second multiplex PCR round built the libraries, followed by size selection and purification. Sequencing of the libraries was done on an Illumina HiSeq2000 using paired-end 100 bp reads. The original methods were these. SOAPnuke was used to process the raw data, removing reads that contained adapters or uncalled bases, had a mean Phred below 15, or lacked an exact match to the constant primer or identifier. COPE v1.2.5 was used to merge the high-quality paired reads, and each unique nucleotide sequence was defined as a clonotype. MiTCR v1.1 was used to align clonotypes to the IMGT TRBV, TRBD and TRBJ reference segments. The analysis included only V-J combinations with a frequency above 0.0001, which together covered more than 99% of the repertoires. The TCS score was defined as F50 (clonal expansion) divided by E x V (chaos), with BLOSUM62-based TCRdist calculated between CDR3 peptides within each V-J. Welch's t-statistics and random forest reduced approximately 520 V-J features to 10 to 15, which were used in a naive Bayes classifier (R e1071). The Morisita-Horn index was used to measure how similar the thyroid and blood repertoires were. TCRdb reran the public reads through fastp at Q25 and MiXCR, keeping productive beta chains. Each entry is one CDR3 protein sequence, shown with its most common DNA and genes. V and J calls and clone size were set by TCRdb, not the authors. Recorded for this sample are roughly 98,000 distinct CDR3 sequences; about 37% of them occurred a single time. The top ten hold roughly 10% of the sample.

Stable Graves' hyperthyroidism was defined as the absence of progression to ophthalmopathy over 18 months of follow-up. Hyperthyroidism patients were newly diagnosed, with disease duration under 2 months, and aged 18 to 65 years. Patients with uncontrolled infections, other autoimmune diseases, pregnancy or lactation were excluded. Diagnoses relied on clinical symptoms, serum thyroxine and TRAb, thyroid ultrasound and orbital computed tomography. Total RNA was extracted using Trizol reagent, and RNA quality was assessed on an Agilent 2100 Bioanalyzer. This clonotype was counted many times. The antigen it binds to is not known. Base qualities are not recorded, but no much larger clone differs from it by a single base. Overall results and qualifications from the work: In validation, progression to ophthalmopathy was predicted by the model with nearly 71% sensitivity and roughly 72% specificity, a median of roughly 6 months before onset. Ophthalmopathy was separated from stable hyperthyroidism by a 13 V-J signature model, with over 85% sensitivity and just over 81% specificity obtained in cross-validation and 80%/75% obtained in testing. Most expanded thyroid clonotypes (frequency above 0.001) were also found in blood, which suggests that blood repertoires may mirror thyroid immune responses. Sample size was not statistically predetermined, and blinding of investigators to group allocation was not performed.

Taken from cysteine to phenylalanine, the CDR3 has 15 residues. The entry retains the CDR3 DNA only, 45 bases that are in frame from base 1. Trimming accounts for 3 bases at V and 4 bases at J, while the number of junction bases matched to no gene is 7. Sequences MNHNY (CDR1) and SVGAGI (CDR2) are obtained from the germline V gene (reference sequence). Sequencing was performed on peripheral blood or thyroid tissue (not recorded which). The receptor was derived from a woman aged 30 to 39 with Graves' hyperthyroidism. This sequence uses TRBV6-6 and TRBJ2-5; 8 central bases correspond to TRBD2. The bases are TGTGCCAGCAGTTATTTAGGACTAGCAGGAGAGACCCAGTACTTC. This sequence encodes CASSYLGLAGETQYF.